This entry describes one T cell receptor beta chain. Germline-derived CDR1 and CDR2 are LGHDT and YNNKEL (reference sequence). The CDR3 extends over 15 amino acids. V lost 3 bases to trimming and J lost 0 bases, with 11 bases between them. One entry per CDR3 protein results from TCRdb running MiXCR on the RT-PCR reads. The sample lists approximately 720,000 distinct CDR3 sequences, approximately 15% occurring once. Sequenced input: memory CD4+ T cells from blood. The chain recombines TRBV3-1 with TRBJ1-1, with a tentative D call TRBD1 (5 bases). This receptor was identified in a female donor in good health, serving as a healthy control. The CDR3 nucleotides read TGTGCCAGCAGCCAGAACAGGAACTTGAACACTGAAGCTTTCTTT. It codes for CASSQNRNLNTEAFF.